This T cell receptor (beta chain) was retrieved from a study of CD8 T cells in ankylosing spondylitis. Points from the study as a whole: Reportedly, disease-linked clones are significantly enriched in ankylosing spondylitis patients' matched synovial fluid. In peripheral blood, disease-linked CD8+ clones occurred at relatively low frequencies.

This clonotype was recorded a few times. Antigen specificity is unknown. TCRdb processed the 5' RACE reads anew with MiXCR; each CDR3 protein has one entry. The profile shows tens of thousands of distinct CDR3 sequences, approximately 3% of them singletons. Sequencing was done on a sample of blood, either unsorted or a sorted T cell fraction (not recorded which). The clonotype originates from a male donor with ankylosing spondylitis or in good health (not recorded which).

The CDR3 region is CASSPIGEFNTEAFF. In DNA, the CDR3 is TGTGCCAGCAGCCCCATCGGGGAGTTTAACACTGAAGCTTTCTTT. The V and J genes are TRBV9 and TRBJ1-1; no clear D gene. This CDR3 region has 15 residues. Germline loops: CDR1 SGDLS, CDR2 YYNGEE. The V end lost 4 bases, the J end lost 2 bases, and 15 bases lay between the germline ends.